The 27 T cell receptor beta chains below were found in one sample sequenced in a study of Graves' ophthalmopathy and Graves' hyperthyroidism. TCR beta CDR3 amplification used RNA transcripts. Following a first-round RT-PCR that used HTBI primers, a second-round multiplex PCR was carried out. TCRdb reanalysed the multiplex PCR reads using MiXCR and keeps one entry per CDR3 protein. The sample holds 200,000 to 250,000 distinct CDR3 sequences, 20% to 25% seen once. Sequencing was performed on peripheral blood. These receptors were obtained from a woman aged 45 to 65 with Graves' ophthalmopathy.

This clonotype showed up many times. The chain combines TRBV15 with TRBJ2-5; D is perhaps TRBD1 (5 bases). V lost 3 bases, J lost 5 bases, and 19 bases lay in between. The CDR3 length is 16 residues. CDR1 is LNHNV, CDR2 YYDKDF, per germline (reference sequence). CDR3 loop: CATSSSQVGLGETQYF. For the CDR3, the DNA is TGTGCCACCAGCAGCTCCCAGGTGGGGCTAGGGGAGACCCAGTACTTC.

The chain links TRBV20-1 to TRBJ2-7; D perhaps matches TRBD2 (5 bases). Germline CDR1 DFQATT, CDR2 SNEGSKA (reference sequence). The CDR3 covers 12 residues. Trimming stripped 7 bases from V and 7 bases from J, with 17 bases between. The CDR3 DNA follows: TGCAGTGTCGAATCGCCGGGCGGGGAGCAGTACTTC. Its protein is CSVESPGGEQYF.

CDR3 DNA: TGTGCCAGCACTCTCAATCCCCCCGGACTAGCGCCGAGCTACGAGCAGTACTTC. Encoded protein: CASTLNPPGLAPSYEQYF. V is TRBV28 and J is TRBJ2-7; 9 bases agree with TRBD2. Germline V lookup: CDR1 MDHEN, CDR2 SYDVKM. The CDR3 is made up of 18 amino acids. Trimming at V came to 7 bases and at J to 3 bases, leaving 19 bases not matched to a gene.

A note on this clonotype: This sequence may be a read error, since a much larger clone differs from it by one base. V is TRBV9 and J is TRBJ2-5; D may match TRBD1 or TRBD2 (6 bases each). V lost 2 bases to trimming and J lost 5 bases, with 19 bases between them. CDR1 and CDR2 (germline): SGDLS, YYNGEE. The length of the CDR3 is 16 residues. In DNA form, the CDR3 reads TGTGCCAGCAGCGTGAGGGGACTGGGGGCTGGGGAGACCCAGTACTTC. This gives the protein CASSVRGLGAGETQYF. The full variable domain, in which reference TRBV9 and TRBJ2-5 provide the parts outside the CDR3, is DSGVTQTPKHLITATGQRVTLRCSPRSGDLSVYWYQQSLDQGLQFLIQYYNGEERAKGNILERFSAQQFPDLHSELNLSSLELGDSALYFCASSVRGLGAGETQYFGPGTRLLVL.

This clonotype was recorded many times. The chain carries TRBV7-8 and TRBJ1-5; 8 nucleotides align to TRBD1. The CDR3 consists of 14 residues. Germline V gene data show CDR1 as SGHVS and CDR2 as FQNEAQ. Losses at the gene ends were 5 bases for V and 2 bases for J; bases not matched to a gene: 2. CDR3 protein: CASSQGAGNQPQHF. CDR3 DNA sequence: TGTGCCAGCAGCCAGGGGGCAGGCAATCAGCCCCAGCATTTT.

The chain carries TRBV12-5 and TRBJ2-4; TRBD1 matches 9 bases. CDR1 LGHNT and CDR2 FRNRAP come from the germline V gene. The CDR3 extends over 19 amino acids. The ends lost 0 bases at V and 7 bases at J; junction bases unmatched: 16. The CDR3: CASGLVGGTGPRHGNIQYF. DNA for the CDR3: TGTGCTAGTGGTTTGGTCGGGGGGACAGGGCCCAGGCACGGGAACATTCAGTACTTC.

About this clonotype itself: It may be a read error: a sequence one base away is much more abundant. The rearrangement joins TRBV2 to TRBJ2-1, with 13 bases matching TRBD2. This CDR3 is built from 19 residues. V shed 4 bases, J shed 4 bases, and the junction held 13 bases outside the gene matches. Germline lookup yields CDR1 SNHLY and CDR2 FYNNEI. CDR3 DNA: TGTGCCAGCAGTGGACCCTCGGGACTAGCGGGAAGGAAGTACAATGAGCAGTTCTTC. Protein: CASSGPSGLAGRKYNEQFF.

This clonotype was seen many times. V and J are TRBV5-1 and TRBJ2-7; 9 bases agree with TRBD2. Germline V gives CDR1 SGHRS, CDR2 YFSETQ. The CDR3 sequence is 15 residues long. Germline trimming cut 1 base from V and 2 bases from J; bases unmatched to any gene: 4. CDR3 sequence (DNA): TGCGCCAGCAGCTTGACCGCTAGCGGGACCTACGAGCAGTACTTC. As protein: CASSLTASGTYEQYF. The entire variable domain, with the rest obtained from reference TRBV5-1 and TRBJ2-7, is as follows: KAGVTQTPRYLIKTRGQQVTLSCSPISGHRSVSWYQQTPGQGLQFLFEYFSETQRNKGNFPGRFSGRQFSNSRSEMNVSTLELGDSALYLCASSLTASGTYEQYFGPGTRLTVT.

This clonotype was seen ten or more times. CDR3 sequence reads: CAWSPGGTGSFF. The DNA of the CDR3 is TGTGCCTGGAGCCCCGGCGGGACAGGGTCCTTCTTT. This chain uses TRBV30 with TRBJ1-1, with TRBD1 identical over 9 bases. CDR3 length: 12 residues. The ends lost 3 bases at V and 14 bases at J; junction bases unmatched: 10. Germline CDR1 is GTSNPN and CDR2 is SVGIG (reference sequence).

In its sample, this clonotype was seen many times. The chain has TRBV7-9 and TRBJ1-1; a weak D match, TRBD1 (5 bases). The CDR3 has 11 amino acids. The ends were cut back, 5 bases at V and 10 bases at J, with 11 bases in the middle. The germline V gene has CDR1 SEHNR and CDR2 FQNEAQ (reference sequence). The CDR3 nucleotides are TGTGCCAGCAGCGCGGCCGGGGGAGCTTTCTTT. Translating gives CASSAAGGAFF.

The chain has TRBV28 and TRBJ1-2, with D perhaps TRBD1 (6 bases). The germline V gene has CDR1 MDHEN and CDR2 SYDVKM. This CDR3 is 14 amino acids long. The germline V and J ends were trimmed by 1 base and 6 bases, with 12 bases remaining between them. The CDR3 nucleotides are TGTGCCAGCAGTTTATTAGGGGACAACCATGGCTACACCTTC. This translates into CASSLLGDNHGYTF.

This clonotype occurred many times. This chain connects TRBV6-5 to TRBJ1-3; D uncertain. V was clipped by 2 bases and J by 4 bases, with 6 bases between them. The germline CDR1 and CDR2 sequences are MNHEY and SVGAGI. This CDR3 has 13 residues. The CDR3 coding sequence is TGTGCCAGCAGTTACGTCGGGGGAAACACCATATATTTT. Its protein product is CASSYVGGNTIYF.

This clonotype was observed many times. V gene TRBV27 combines with J gene TRBJ2-3, with D possibly matching TRBD2 (5 bases). Germline loops: CDR1 MNHEY, CDR2 SMNVEV (reference sequence). V was shortened by 4 bases and J by 10 bases, with 12 bases between the two germline ends. The CDR3 loop spans 12 amino acids. The chain's CDR3 is CASSSTGKPQYF. CDR3 nucleotides: TGTGCCAGCAGTTCTACCGGGAAGCCGCAGTATTTT.

The J gene is TRBJ2-2, the V gene TRBV11-2; 7 positions agree with TRBD1. The germline gives CDR1 SGHAT, CDR2 FQNNGV. The CDR3 extends over 15 amino acids. The V gene end was trimmed by 3 bases and the J gene end by 4 bases; junction bases not matched to a gene: 5. This chain's CDR3 is CASSFTGAVTGELFF. The DNA for the CDR3 is TGTGCCAGCAGCTTTACAGGGGCCGTCACCGGGGAGCTGTTTTTT.

This clonotype was observed many times. V and J are TRBV6-5 and TRBJ2-7; weak D call: TRBD2 (6 bases). The V gene lost 5 bases and the J gene lost 2 bases, with 16 bases spanning the gap. The CDR3 spans 15 residues. Germline CDR1 is MNHEY and CDR2 is SVGAGI. The CDR3 spells CASSTVTGGAYEQYF. CDR3 DNA sequence: TGTGCCAGCAGTACGGTGACCGGGGGAGCCTACGAGCAGTACTTC.

Many counts were recorded for this clonotype. The chain has TRBV2 and TRBJ1-5; a possible D gene is TRBD1 (5 bases). This CDR3 is built from 14 residues. V was shortened by 10 bases and J by 2 bases, with 15 bases between the two germline ends. Germline-derived CDR1 and CDR2 are SNHLY and FYNNEI. The CDR3 DNA reads TGTGCCACAGCCCAGGGCGCGGGCAATCAGCCCCAGCATTTT. It codes for CATAQGAGNQPQHF.

In this sample, this clonotype turned up many times. The chain is built from TRBV12-3 or TRBV12-4 and TRBJ2-7; a possible D gene is TRBD2 (6 bases). Trimming pared 8 bases from V and 2 bases from J, leaving 16 bases between. This CDR3 region has 14 residues. The CDR3 spells CASRLGGSAYEQYF. For the CDR3, the DNA is TGTGCCAGCCGACTTGGGGGGTCGGCCTACGAGCAGTACTTC.

The chain has TRBV5-1 and TRBJ1-2, with D possibly being TRBD1 (5 bases). The ends were cut back, 4 bases at V and 4 bases at J, with 20 bases in the middle. CDR1 is SGHRS and CDR2 is YFSETQ in the germline V gene. This CDR3 is built from 16 residues. CDR3 amino acids: CASSPREGRSPYGYTF. DNA of the CDR3: TGCGCCAGCAGCCCAAGGGAGGGACGGAGTCCCTATGGCTACACCTTC.

In this sample, this clonotype turned up many times. J is TRBJ2-2 and V is TRBV12-3 or TRBV12-4, with a tentative D call TRBD2 (5 bases). V was trimmed by 5 bases and J by 7 bases, leaving 8 bases between them. The CDR3 has 12 residues. CDR3 in amino acids: CASSERIGELFF. CDR3 DNA sequence: TGTGCCAGCAGTGAGCGGATCGGGGAGCTGTTTTTT.

The J gene is TRBJ2-4, the V gene TRBV24-1, with TRBD1 as a possible D gene (8 bases). The germline V gene encodes CDR1 KGHDR and CDR2 SFDVKD. There are 15 residues in the CDR3. The V and J ends lost 4 bases and 1 base respectively, with 10 bases between them. CDR3 sequence reads: CATSEQGGAKNIQYF. The CDR3 bases are TGTGCCACCAGTGAACAGGGGGGGGCCAAAAACATTCAGTACTTC.

CDR3 nucleotides: TGTGCCAGCAGCTTGCTCATATCGGAGACCCAGTACTTC. This sequence encodes CASSLLISETQYF. This chain links TRBV5-4 with TRBJ2-5; D is uncertain. The V gene's germline CDR1 is SGHNT and CDR2 YYREEE (reference sequence). V was cut by 1 base and J by 5 bases, with 9 bases left in between. The CDR3 is 13 residues long. Variable domain in full (rest from reference TRBV5-4 and TRBJ2-5): ETGVTQSPTHLIKTRGQQVTLRCSSQSGHNTVSWYQQALGQGPQFIFQYYREEENGRGNFPPRFSGLQFPNYSSELNVNALELDDSALYLCASSLLISETQYFGPGTRLLVL.

This clonotype has a count of ten or more. The CDR3 spells CSASKAAGVEQYF. In DNA, the CDR3 is TGCAGTGCTAGTAAAGCCGCCGGGGTCGAGCAGTACTTC. This chain connects TRBV20-1 to TRBJ2-7; the D gene is possibly TRBD2 (5 bases). The CDR3 totals 13 residues. V was cut by 3 bases and J by 6 bases, with 15 bases left in between. Germline loops: CDR1 DFQATT, CDR2 SNEGSKA (reference sequence).

This clonotype has at least ten counts. This rearrangement joins TRBV28 to TRBJ2-7, with 7 bases matching TRBD2. After removal of 2 bases from V and 3 bases from J, the junction contained 4 bases not matched to a gene. The germline CDR1 and CDR2 sequences are MDHEN and SYDVKM. The CDR3 consists of 14 residues. The CDR3: CASSLVGLNYEQYF. Written as DNA, the CDR3 is TGTGCCAGCAGTTTAGTGGGACTAAACTACGAGCAGTACTTC.

The chain links TRBV6-1 to TRBJ2-7, with 9 bases lining up with TRBD2. J gave up 3 bases and V 1 base, and 4 bases lay outside the gene matches. Germline-derived CDR1 and CDR2 are MNHNS and SASEGT. The CDR3 length is 15 residues. Here the CDR3 DNA reads TGTGCCAGCAGTGAAGAGGCTAGCGGGAACTACGAGCAGTACTTC. Amino acid sequence: CASSEEASGNYEQYF.

This clonotype was seen at least ten times. The chain carries TRBV7-2 and TRBJ1-3, with D perhaps TRBD1 (5 bases). The CDR3 runs to 15 residues. Between the trimmed V and J ends, which lost 2 bases and 0 bases, there was a span of 8 bases. Germline-derived CDR1 and CDR2 are SGHTA and FQGNSA. CDR3 coding DNA: TGTGCCAGCAGCTTATGGGGGACCTCTGGAAACACCATATATTTT. It is translated as CASSLWGTSGNTIYF.

This clonotype showed up just a few times. The V call is TRBV6-2 or TRBV6-3, the J call TRBJ2-7; the match to TRBD1 covers 8 bases. CDR1 and CDR2 from the germline V gene are MNHEY and SVGEGT. The CDR3 sequence is 15 residues long. The J segment lost 2 bases and the V segment lost 0 bases, leaving 3 bases of the junction unmatched. The CDR3 DNA sequence: TGTGCCAGCAGTTACTCGGACAGGGCAACCTACGAGCAGTACTTC. Its translation is CASSYSDRATYEQYF.

The sample holds one count of this clonotype. The chain combines TRBV15 with TRBJ2-7; 7 nucleotides match TRBD2. Per the germline V gene, CDR1 is LNHNV and CDR2 is YYDKDF (reference sequence). V gave up 5 bases and J gave up 3 bases; unmatched junction bases: 7. The CDR3 sequence is 14 residues long. The CDR3 DNA follows: TGTGCCACCAGCCTAACTAGCGCTATCTACGAGCAGTACTTC. Residues: CATSLTSAIYEQYF.